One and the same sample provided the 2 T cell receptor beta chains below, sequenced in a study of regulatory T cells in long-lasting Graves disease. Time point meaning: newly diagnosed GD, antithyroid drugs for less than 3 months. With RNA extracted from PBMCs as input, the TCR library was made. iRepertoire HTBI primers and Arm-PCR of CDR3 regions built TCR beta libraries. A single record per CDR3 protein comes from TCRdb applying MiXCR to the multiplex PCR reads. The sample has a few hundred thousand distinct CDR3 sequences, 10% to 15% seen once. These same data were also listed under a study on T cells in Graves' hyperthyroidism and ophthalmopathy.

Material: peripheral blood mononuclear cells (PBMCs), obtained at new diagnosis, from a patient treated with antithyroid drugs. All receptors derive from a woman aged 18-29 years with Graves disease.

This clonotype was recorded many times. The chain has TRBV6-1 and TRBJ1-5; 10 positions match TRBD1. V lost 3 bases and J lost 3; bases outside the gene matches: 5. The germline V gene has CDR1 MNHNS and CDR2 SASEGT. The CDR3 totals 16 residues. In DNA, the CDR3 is TGTGCCAGCAGTGAGTGGGACAGGGGCGCCAATCAGCCCCAGCATTTT. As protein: CASSEWDRGANQPQHF.

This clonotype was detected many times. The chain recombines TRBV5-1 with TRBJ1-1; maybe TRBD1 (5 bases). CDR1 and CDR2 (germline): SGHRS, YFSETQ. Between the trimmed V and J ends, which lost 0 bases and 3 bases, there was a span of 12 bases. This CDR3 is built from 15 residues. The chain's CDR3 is CASSLDRGSDTEAFF. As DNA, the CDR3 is TGCGCCAGCAGCTTGGATAGGGGAAGCGACACTGAAGCTTTCTTT.